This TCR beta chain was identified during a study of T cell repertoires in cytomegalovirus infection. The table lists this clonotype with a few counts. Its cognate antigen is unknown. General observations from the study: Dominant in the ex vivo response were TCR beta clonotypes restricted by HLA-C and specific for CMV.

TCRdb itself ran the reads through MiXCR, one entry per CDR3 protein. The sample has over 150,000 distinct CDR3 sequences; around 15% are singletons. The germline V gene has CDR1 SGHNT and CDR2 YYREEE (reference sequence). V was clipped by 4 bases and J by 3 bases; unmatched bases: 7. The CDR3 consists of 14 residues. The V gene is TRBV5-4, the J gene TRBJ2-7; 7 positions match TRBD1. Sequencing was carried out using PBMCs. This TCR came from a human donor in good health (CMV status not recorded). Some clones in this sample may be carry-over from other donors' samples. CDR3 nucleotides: TGTGCCAGCAGCCGCGGACAGGACGTCTACGAGCAGTACTTC. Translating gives CASSRGQDVYEQYF.